A selection of T cell receptor beta chains follows, all from one sample in a study of cytomegalovirus exposure and HLA in healthy donors. Repertoires were generated with immunoSEQ multiplex PCR, while TCRdb's copy carries only in-frame clones and drops some. The sample yields hundreds of thousands of clones, about three quarters seen once. Sequenced: PBMCs. The source of these receptors is a boy between 5 and 17 years old in good health and CMV-seronegative. Each CDR3 is given with its conserved first and last residue. A D gene is named only where the DNA matches it firmly. Some rows have no size entry. The others give once, few or many, or a class for an expanded clone.

j_call,v_call,d_call,clone_size,cdr3_aa,cdr3_nt
TRBJ1-1,TRBV19,-,once,CASSPFLGVVIGTEAFF,TGTGCCAGTAGCCCCTTCTTAGGGGTGGTAATAGGCACTGAAGCTTTCTTT
TRBJ1-1,TRBV2,TRBD1,once,CASSPKGRGLVPRAF,TGTGCCAGCAGCCCTAAGGGAAGGGGGCTCGTCCCGAGGGCCTTT
TRBJ2-1,TRBV4-1,TRBD1,-,CASSHSPTGAGNEQFF,TGCGCCAGCAGCCACTCGCCGACAGGGGCGGGGAATGAGCAGTTCTTC
TRBJ2-1,TRBV13,TRBD1,-,CASSPSKITRQGATEDEQFF,TGTGCCAGCAGCCCTTCGAAGATTACCAGACAGGGGGCCACCGAGGATGAGCAGTTCTTC
TRBJ2-3,TRBV30,-,-,CAWIGRGGTDTQYF,TGTGCCTGGATTGGCAGGGGGGGCACAGATACGCAGTATTTT
TRBJ2-3,TRBV19,TRBD2,-,CASSMNAGADTQYF,TGTGCCAGTAGTATGAATGCGGGGGCAGATACGCAGTATTTT
TRBJ1-4,TRBV30,-,-,CAWKDSFPEKLFF,TGTGCCTGGAAGGACAGTTTTCCTGAAAAACTGTTTTTT
TRBJ1-6,TRBV10-3,-,few,CAISEARDSPLHF,TGTGCCATCAGTGAGGCCAGGGATTCACCCCTCCACTTT
TRBJ2-7,TRBV10-3,-,once,CAISEYRSYEQYF,TGTGCCATCAGTGAGTATCGTTCCTACGAGCAGTACTTC
TRBJ2-3,TRBV4-1,TRBD2,-,CASSQTRTSGGTSTDTQYF,TGCGCCAGCAGCCAAACTAGGACTAGCGGGGGGACTAGCACAGATACGCAGTATTTT
TRBJ2-2,TRBV5-1,-,-,CASSQTGSLTGELFF,TGCGCCAGCAGCCAAACAGGGTCACTCACCGGGGAGCTGTTTTTT
TRBJ2-7,TRBV11-3,-,-,CASSLLGDSYEQYF,TGTGCCAGCAGCTTATTGGGCGATTCCTACGAGCAGTACTTC
TRBJ1-1,TRBV11-3,-,-,CASSLEGGDTFRGAFF,TGTGCCAGCAGCTTAGAAGGGGGGGACACCTTCAGAGGAGCTTTCTTT
TRBJ2-5,TRBV5-1,-,-,CASSQTGIGIEETQYF,TGCGCCAGCAGTCAGACAGGTATCGGAATTGAAGAGACCCAGTACTTC
TRBJ2-3,TRBV7-9,-,few,CASSFLVTDTQYF,TGTGCCAGCAGCTTTCTAGTCACAGATACGCAGTATTTT
TRBJ2-7,TRBV29-1,TRBD2,-,CSVRTSGSYEQYF,TGCAGCGTCCGGACTAGCGGCTCCTACGAGCAGTACTTC
TRBJ2-7,TRBV5-6,TRBD2,-,CASSSLAGASYEQYF,TGTGCCAGCAGCTCGCTAGCGGGAGCTTCCTACGAGCAGTACTTC
TRBJ2-7,TRBV6-6,TRBD1,-,CATRDRGYEQYF,TGTGCCACCAGGGACAGGGGCTACGAGCAGTACTTC
TRBJ1-1,TRBV29-1,TRBD1,-,CSVLALRQGYTEAFF,TGCAGCGTTTTGGCCCTTCGACAGGGCTACACTGAAGCTTTCTTT
TRBJ2-7,TRBV5-1,-,-,CASSSSSYEQYF,TGCGCCAGCAGCTCGAGCTCCTACGAGCAGTACTTC
TRBJ1-1,TRBV30,-,-,CAWAGNLEAFF,TGTGCCTGGGCAGGGAACCTTGAAGCTTTCTTT
TRBJ1-5,TRBV4-1,-,-,CASSQTGFGNQPQHF,TGCGCCAGCAGCCAAACAGGGTTCGGCAATCAGCCCCAGCATTTT
TRBJ2-5,TRBV15,-,-,CATSRVAQETQYF,TGTGCCACCAGCAGAGTAGCCCAAGAGACCCAGTACTTC
TRBJ2-2,TRBV6-5,-,once,CASSYSNYETGELFF,TGTGCCAGCAGTTACTCGAACTACGAAACCGGGGAGCTGTTTTTT
TRBJ2-2,TRBV28,-,-,CASSFNGKGLFAGELFF,TGTGCCAGCAGTTTCAACGGAAAAGGACTCTTCGCCGGGGAGCTGTTTTTT
TRBJ2-7,TRBV9,TRBD2,-,CASSSGSLAGAHEQYF,TGTGCCAGCAGCTCCGGTTCACTAGCGGGAGCGCACGAGCAGTACTTC
TRBJ1-6,TRBV5-4,-,-,CASSLGGALGSPLHF,TGTGCCAGCAGCTTGGGAGGAGCGCTTGGTTCACCCCTCCACTTT
TRBJ1-1,TRBV27,TRBD1,-,CASSFGTGAEAFF,TGTGCCAGCAGTTTCGGGACAGGGGCTGAAGCTTTCTTT
TRBJ1-2,TRBV19,-,-,CASSLSNGYTF,TGTGCCAGTAGCCTTAGTAATGGCTACACCTTC
TRBJ1-1,TRBV7-3,-,-,CASSLSGAGGTEAFF,TGTGCCAGCAGCTTAAGTGGGGCGGGGGGCACTGAAGCTTTCTTT
TRBJ2-5,TRBV5-1,TRBD2,-,CASRGGLAGEKAETQYF,TGCGCCAGCAGGGGGGGCCTAGCGGGAGAAAAGGCAGAGACCCAGTACTTC
TRBJ2-7,TRBV5-4,TRBD2,-,CASSLAALAGEEQYF,TGTGCCAGCAGCTTGGCCGCACTAGCGGGGGAGGAGCAGTACTTC
TRBJ1-5,TRBV6-1,-,-,CASSEAQGRGNQPQHF,TGTGCCAGCAGTGAAGCTCAGGGTAGAGGCAATCAGCCCCAGCATTTT
TRBJ1-1,TRBV20-1,-,few,CKDRNTEAFF,TGCAAGGACAGGAACACTGAAGCTTTCTTT
TRBJ2-1,TRBV4-1,TRBD1,-,CASSSPGQGRNEQFF,TGCGCCAGCAGCTCTCCGGGACAGGGAAGGAATGAGCAGTTCTTC
TRBJ2-7,TRBV27,-,-,CATSPGHGYEQYF,TGTGCCACCAGTCCAGGGCATGGCTACGAGCAGTACTTC
TRBJ1-5,TRBV12-1,-,-,CASSRKPHNQPQHF,TGTGCCAGCAGCCGCAAGCCCCACAATCAGCCCCAGCATTTT
TRBJ2-1,TRBV11-3,TRBD2,few,CASSLAGGYNEQFF,TGTGCCAGCAGCTTAGCGGGAGGCTACAATGAGCAGTTCTTC
TRBJ2-1,TRBV14,TRBD2,-,CASSPYSWLAGAVDYNEQFF,TGTGCCAGCAGCCCATATTCTTGGCTAGCGGGAGCAGTGGATTACAATGAGCAGTTCTTC
TRBJ2-3,TRBV29-1,TRBD1,-,CSVLGQEWVSTDTQYF,TGCAGCGTCCTCGGACAGGAGTGGGTTAGCACAGATACGCAGTATTTT
TRBJ1-5,TRBV5-6,-,-,CASSLRQNQPQHF,TGTGCCAGCAGCTTGAGACAGAATCAGCCCCAGCATTTT
TRBJ2-7,TRBV5-1,TRBD1,-,CASRIEGTAYEQYF,TGCGCTAGCCGAATCGAGGGGACAGCCTACGAGCAGTACTTC
TRBJ1-5,TRBV11-3,-,-,CASSSRQVEHQPQHF,TGTGCCAGCAGCTCACGACAGGTTGAGCATCAGCCCCAGCATTTT
TRBJ1-6,TRBV15,-,-,CATSRDRAGRDNSPLHF,TGTGCCACCAGCAGAGATAGGGCAGGGAGGGATAATTCACCCCTCCACTTT
TRBJ1-1,TRBV7-8,-,-,CASSSIAAGILMNTEAFF,TGTGCCAGCAGCTCCATCGCGGCGGGGATTCTTATGAACACTGAAGCTTTCTTT
TRBJ2-7,TRBV5-5,-,-,CASSDDTVITYEQYF,TGTGCCAGCAGCGACGACACCGTAATAACCTACGAGCAGTACTTC
TRBJ2-2,TRBV14,-,few,CASSQVHGAGELFF,TGTGCCAGCAGCCAAGTACACGGAGCCGGGGAGCTGTTTTTT
TRBJ1-1,TRBV5-1,-,-,CASSLHQGSEAFF,TGCGCCAGCAGCCTCCACCAGGGATCCGAAGCTTTCTTT
TRBJ1-6,TRBV6-4,TRBD1,-,CASSDSGLDRSPLHF,TGTGCCAGCAGTGACTCGGGCCTGGACAGGTCACCCCTCCACTTT
TRBJ2-5,TRBV4-1,TRBD2,-,CASSQGKASGIKTQYF,TGCGCCAGCAGCCAGGGCAAGGCTAGCGGGATCAAGACCCAGTACTTC
TRBJ1-2,TRBV5-4,-,-,CASSLKGAWYGYTF,TGTGCCAGCAGCTTGAAGGGAGCTTGGTATGGCTACACCTTC
TRBJ1-1,TRBV12-1,-,-,CASKRGAGIEPEAFF,TGTGCCAGCAAACGCGGGGCGGGAATTGAACCTGAAGCTTTCTTT
TRBJ1-2,TRBV7-2,-,-,CASSLTGLGGYTF,TGTGCCAGCAGCTTGACAGGCCTAGGTGGCTACACCTTC